This T cell receptor beta chain was profiled in a study of response to subunit inactivated influenza vaccine. MiXCR, run by TCRdb on the RT-PCR reads, gives a single entry per CDR3 protein. The sample has 400,000 to 550,000 distinct CDR3 sequences; around 25% are singletons. Remarks on this clonotype: The target antigen is unknown.

CDR1 is MDHEN and CDR2 is SYDVKM in the germline V gene. Trimming took 4 bases from V and 0 from J, leaving 13 bases between them. The CDR3 is 16 residues long. Findings and limits, study-wide: Only a handful of new T cells, the authors suggested, are recruited with each seasonal influenza vaccination.

This clonotype was obtained from a man in his forties or fifties who received an inactivated influenza vaccine. The chain carries TRBV28 and TRBJ2-4; D is unresolved. The sequenced sample was CD4+ T cells sorted from PBMCs, obtained about 5 days after vaccination. Here the CDR3 reads CASSSDPRLAKNIQYF. The CDR3 DNA follows: TGTGCCAGCAGTTCCGACCCCCGGCTAGCCAAAAACATTCAGTACTTC. The variable domain in full, completed from reference TRBV28 and TRBJ2-4, reads DVKVTQSSRYLVKRTGEKVFLECVQDMDHENMFWYRQDPGLGLRLIYFSYDVKMKEKGDIPEGYSVSREKKERFSLILESASTNQTSMYLCASSSDPRLAKNIQYFGAGTRLSVL.